These 10 T cell receptor beta chains were all obtained from the same sample, sequenced in a study of blood T cell repertoires in COVID-19. Sequencing used immunoSEQ multiplex PCR; TCRdb keeps in-frame clones, though not all of them. The table includes 320,000 or so clones, roughly 85% detected once. Material: PBMCs or T cells enriched from blood (not recorded which). These receptors were obtained from a woman aged 25 to 39 who had been exposed to COVID-19.

A word on this clone: One junction end disagrees with the germline gene, perhaps due to a read error. This CDR3 reads CASSEDRGLRNIQYF. The CDR3 region has the DNA TGTGCCAGCAGCGAAGACAGGGGGCTGAGAAACATTCAGTACTTC. The V and J genes are TRBV2 and TRBJ2-4, with 10 bases aligning to TRBD1. CDR3 size: 15 residues. Germline CDR1 SNHLY, CDR2 FYNNEI.

The J gene is TRBJ2-7, the V gene TRBV7-8, with D perhaps matching TRBD2 (5 bases). The V end lost 0 bases, the J end lost 0 bases, and 6 bases lay between the germline ends. CDR1 and CDR2 (germline): SGHVS, FQNEAQ. This CDR3 region has 14 residues. The CDR3 DNA reads TGTGCCAGCAGCTTAGCCGGGGACTCCTACGAGCAGTACTTC. Its protein product is CASSLAGDSYEQYF.

The CDR3: CASSPTDRGLTEAFF. The CDR3 DNA follows: TGTGCCAGCAGCCCGACCGACAGGGGATTGACTGAAGCTTTCTTT. The gene calls are TRBV7-3 and TRBJ1-1; 8 bases fit TRBD1. Germline V lookup: CDR1 SGHTA, CDR2 FQGTGA. The CDR3 runs to 15 residues. Losses at the gene ends were 5 bases for V and 5 bases for J; bases not matched to a gene: 10.

The chain carries TRBV19 and TRBJ1-4; D is unclear. The CDR3 is 12 amino acids. The ends were cut back, 5 bases at V and 10 bases at J, with 11 bases in the middle. The V gene's germline CDR1 is LNHDA and CDR2 SQIVND (reference sequence). The CDR3 DNA follows: TGTGCCAGTAGTCCCGGGGAGGGAAAACTGTTTTTT. Translation: CASSPGEGKLFF.

The chain recombines TRBV6-5 with TRBJ2-7; TRBD1 agrees at 9 bases. Unmatched junction bases numbered 4, after V lost 8 bases and J lost 2 bases. Germline CDR1 MNHEY, CDR2 SVGAGI. The CDR3 consists of 13 residues. The CDR3 is CASGHRGPYEQYF. CDR3 DNA: TGTGCCAGCGGCCACAGGGGGCCCTACGAGCAGTACTTC.

CDR3 coding DNA: TGTGCCAGCAGCCCGGATGACAGGGCTTCACCCCTCCACTTT. Translated: CASSPDDRASPLHF. The chain combines TRBV7-9 with TRBJ1-6; TRBD1 agrees at 7 bases. CDR1 is SEHNR and CDR2 is FQNEAQ in the germline V gene (reference sequence). The trim removed 5 bases at V and 9 bases at J, leaving 7 bases unmatched. The CDR3 sequence is 14 residues long.

The chain combines TRBV19 with TRBJ2-1, with 10 bases identical to TRBD2. From germline, CDR1 is LNHDA and CDR2 SQIVND (reference sequence). The length of the CDR3 is 13 residues. Germline trimming cut 7 bases from V and 3 bases from J; bases unmatched to any gene: 0. CDR3 loop: CASKRGGYNEQFF. The CDR3 bases are TGTGCCAGTAAGCGGGGGGGCTACAATGAGCAGTTCTTC. Combining the CDR3 with reference TRBV19 and TRBJ2-1 gives the whole variable domain DGGITQSPKYLFRKEGQNVTLSCEQNLNHDAMYWYRQDPGQGLRLIYYSQIVNDFQKGDIAEGYSVSREKKESFPLTVTSAQKNPTAFYLCASKRGGYNEQFFGPGTRLTVL.

The chain uses TRBV30 and TRBJ2-7; 11 nucleotides align to TRBD1. The length of the CDR3 is 13 residues. CDR1 is GTSNPN, CDR2 SVGIG, per germline (reference sequence). The V gene end was trimmed by 7 bases and the J gene end by 4 bases; junction bases not matched to a gene: 6. CDR3 sequence reads: CASSGTGGYEQYF. In DNA form, the CDR3 reads TGTGCCTCCTCCGGGACAGGGGGATACGAGCAGTACTTC. The full variable domain, its missing parts supplied by reference TRBV30 and TRBJ2-7, is SQTIHQWPATLVQPVGSPLSLECTVEGTSNPNLYWYRQAAGRGLQLLFYSVGIGQISSEVPQNLSASRPQDRQFILSSKKLLLSDSGFYLCASSGTGGYEQYFGPGTRLTVT.

The chain couples TRBV14 to TRBJ2-1, with unresolved D. Germline loops: CDR1 SGHDN, CDR2 FVKESK. The CDR3 is 14 amino acids. V lost 4 bases, J lost 6 bases, and 13 bases lay in between. This chain's CDR3 is CASSPSALINEQFF. For the CDR3, the DNA is TGTGCCAGCAGCCCCTCTGCCCTAATCAATGAGCAGTTCTTC.

This chain connects TRBV10-3 to TRBJ1-1; TRBD1 agrees at 10 bases. V gave up 4 bases and J gave up 4 bases; unmatched junction bases: 3. CDR1 and CDR2 (germline): ENHRY, SYGVKD. This CDR3 has 14 amino acids. In DNA, the CDR3 is TGTGCCATCAGTGCTGGGACAGGGGTCACTGAAGCTTTCTTT. Protein sequence: CAISAGTGVTEAFF.